Described below is a single TCR beta chain sequence and its context. The sample originates from a study of shared clonotypes between healthy human individuals. About the research overall: Per donor, three plates held CD4 naive cells, three held CD4 memory, two held CD8 naive and one held CD8 memory.

CDR3 size: 15 residues. V lost 4 bases, J lost 5 bases, and 17 bases lay in between. Germline CDR1 is MNHEY and CDR2 is SMNVEV (reference sequence). Deep-level running was used for the assay. Sequenced by immunoSEQ multiplex PCR; TCRdb stores in-frame clones only, minus some. This table has hundreds of thousands of clones, about 90% appearing once. As defined, naive CD8 cells were CD45RO-negative and positively selected for CCR7, with terminally differentiated effector memory CD45RA+ cells excluded. Nashville, Tennessee was home to all donors, each a Caucasian adult. The clonotype was recovered from a man between 25 and 39 years old in good health. Sample: naive CD8+ T cells sorted from blood. J is TRBJ1-1 and V is TRBV27; D is unclear. The CDR3 protein is CASSWAVGMDTEAFF. For the CDR3, the DNA is TGTGCCAGCAGTTGGGCGGTGGGAATGGATACTGAAGCTTTCTTT.